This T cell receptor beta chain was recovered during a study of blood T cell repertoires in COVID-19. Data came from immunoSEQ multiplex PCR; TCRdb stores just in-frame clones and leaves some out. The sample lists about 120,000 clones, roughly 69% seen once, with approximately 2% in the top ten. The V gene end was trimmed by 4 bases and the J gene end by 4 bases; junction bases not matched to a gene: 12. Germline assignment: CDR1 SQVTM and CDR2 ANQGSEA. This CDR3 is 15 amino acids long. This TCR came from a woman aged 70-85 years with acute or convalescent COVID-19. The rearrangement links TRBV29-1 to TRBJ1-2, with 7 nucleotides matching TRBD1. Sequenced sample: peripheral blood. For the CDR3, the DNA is TGCAGCGTTGCAGATCGGGGACAGACCACCTATGGCTACACCTTC. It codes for CSVADRGQTTYGYTF.